This T cell receptor beta chain was captured by sequencing in a study of T cell responses to AZD1222 COVID-19 vaccine. Study results and limitations: Only five or six individuals given AZD1222 were seropositive at baseline. The repertoires were collected only after the peak T cell response.

CDR3 length: 12 residues. V lost 1 base and J lost 4, with 4 bases in between. Germline V gene data show CDR1 as SEHNR and CDR2 as FQNEAQ (reference sequence). Profiling relied on immunoSEQ multiplex PCR, and the TCRdb table lists in-frame clones only, not all of them. Of 150,000 or so clones in the sample, over 85% were seen once. This clone is judged medium-sized (0.01 to 0.1%). Its antigen is not identified. This specimen was peripheral blood, taken on day 0 of MenACWY control vaccination. V gene TRBV7-9 combines with J gene TRBJ1-2; D unclear. The origin of this receptor is an adult in good health. The CDR3 sequence is CASSLGSYGYTF. CDR3 nucleotide sequence: TGTGCCAGCAGCTTAGGCAGCTATGGCTACACCTTC.